The text below deals with one T cell receptor beta chain. The data were obtained in a study of blood T cell repertoires in COVID-19. Study-level background: The study drew acute and convalescent COVID-19 samples from the United States, Italy and Spain. In each case, the material was cDNA or gDNA derived from T cells, B-cell-depleted T cells, or PBMCs.

A Seattle source enrolled patients during active infection and followed them longitudinally. In the authors' workflow: Nucleated cell number was recorded as an estimate derived from reference gene primer amplification. Measured with immunoSEQ multiplex PCR; TCRdb has only the in-frame clones, and not every one. For V, J and clone size, that table is used; D and trimming come from the DNA. Here the sample spans hundreds of thousands of clones, about 90% being singletons. Material for sequencing was peripheral blood. This TCR was sampled from a woman aged 70-85 years with COVID-19, enrolled during active disease.

Written as DNA, the CDR3 is TGTGCCAGCAGTGTCACAGTCTTATCCGCCAAAAACATTCAGTACTTC. Its translation: CASSVTVLSAKNIQYF. This rearrangement joins TRBV27 to TRBJ2-4; the D is unclear. Germline V gene sequence: CDR1 MNHEY, CDR2 SMNVEV (reference sequence). V gave up 5 bases and J gave up 1 base, with 15 bases separating them. The CDR3 covers 16 residues.